This section outlines one TCR beta chain sequence together with its context. The antigen is unknown. This sample was taken from a study of T-cell reconstitution after alpha-beta-depleted transplantation in children. Findings and limits, study-wide: Expanded clones from the graft, numbering several hundred, reportedly supplied alpha-beta T cells about two months after transplant.

V was shortened by 1 base and J by 10 bases, with 14 bases between the two germline ends. The CDR3 is 14 residues long. Per the germline V gene, CDR1 is SGHTA and CDR2 is FQGNSA. The TCRbeta library incorporated unique molecular identifiers. TCRdb reprocessed the PCR reads with MiXCR, giving one entry per CDR3 protein. The sample lists some 140,000 distinct CDR3 sequences, 8.5% to 10% seen once, with more than 20% in the top ten. Source: PBMCs, mostly from graft donor cells, taken 180 days after TCRalphabeta/CD19-depleted stem cell transplant. The receptor was isolated from a girl less than two years old who had a stem cell transplant for combined immunodeficiency, so the T cells may come from the graft donor. The gene calls are TRBV7-2 and TRBJ1-5; D unclear. This chain's CDR3 is CASSLESATGPQHF. DNA of the CDR3: TGTGCCAGCAGCTTAGAGTCAGCCACTGGACCCCAGCATTTT.